The table lists the clone carrying this T cell receptor beta chain with many counts. Its target is unknown. This record belongs to a study of T cells after yellow fever vaccination. Study findings and constraints: The study re-detected most primary-vaccination clones after the booster (nearly 97% CD4, approximately 88% CD8).

CDR3 length equals 16 residues. The ends were cut back, 5 bases at V and 0 bases at J, with 14 bases in the middle. TCRdb re-called the 5' RACE reads with MiXCR, one entry per CDR3 protein. This sample yields about 150,000 distinct CDR3 sequences, of which about 6.2% are seen a single time; approximately 0.64% belongs to the top ten. This receptor was taken from a man under 40 who received the YFV17D yellow fever vaccine. The chain is built from TRBV12-3 or TRBV12-4 and TRBJ2-1; D is uncertain. The sequenced sample was CD4+ T cells sorted from PBMCs, obtained 10 days after the yellow fever booster vaccination. The CDR3 nucleotides read TGTGCCAGCAGTCCAACCGACTTCAGCTCCTACAATGAGCAGTTCTTC. Amino acids: CASSPTDFSSYNEQFF.